Shown below are 23 T cell receptor beta chains from a single sample sequenced in a study of esophageal squamous cell carcinoma under preoperative chemotherapy. TCRdb passed the PCR reads through MiXCR, listing each CDR3 protein once. The sample lists approximately 30,000 distinct CDR3 sequences, under 60% occurring once. As for time point: before preoperative PTX-NDP chemotherapy. The material was obtained from a patient given preoperative chemotherapy. Source of these receptors: a human donor with esophageal squamous cell carcinoma. The donor label of this sample is uncertain.

The chain uses TRBV6-1 and TRBJ2-2, with 11 positions matching TRBD2. CDR3 length: 17 residues. V gave up 5 bases and J gave up 3 bases; unmatched junction bases: 8. Germline V gene sequence: CDR1 MNHNS, CDR2 SASEGT. CDR3: CASSRFSGRVDTGELFF. CDR3 DNA: TGTGCCAGCAGTCGATTTAGCGGGAGGGTCGACACCGGGGAGCTGTTTTTT.

The DNA for the CDR3 is TGTGCCAGGGGCTTAGCGGGCCTAGACCAAAACATTCAGTACTTC. This translates into CARGLAGLDQNIQYF. The chain is built from TRBV11-2 and TRBJ2-4; 7 bases fit TRBD2. CDR1 SGHAT and CDR2 FQNNGV come from the germline V gene. CDR3 length equals 15 residues. The V gene end was trimmed by 9 bases and the J gene end by 5 bases; junction bases not matched to a gene: 13.

This clonotype was detected ten times or more. The DNA for the CDR3 is TGTGCCAGCAGCTTTCGGATGGCAGAGCAGTACTTC. Protein sequence: CASSFRMAEQYF. The chain employs TRBV11-3 and TRBJ2-5, with D hard to call. The CDR3 spans 12 residues. Germline CDR1 is SGHNT and CDR2 is YENEEA. V gave up 3 bases and J gave up 11 bases, with 13 bases separating them. The complete variable domain, with remaining parts taken from reference TRBV11-3 and TRBJ2-5, reads EAGVVQSPRYKIIEKKQPVAFWCNPISGHNTLYWYLQNLGQGPELLIRYENEEAVDDSQLPKDRFSAERLKGVDSTLKIQPAELGDSAVYLCASSFRMAEQYFGPGTRLLVL.

This clonotype has just a few counts. J is TRBJ2-5 and V is TRBV7-9, with a weak D call TRBD2 (5 bases). The DNA end is a closer match to TRBJ2-7, so the J assignment may be wrong. The CDR3 extends over 13 amino acids. Germline V gives CDR1 SEHNR, CDR2 FQNEAQ (reference sequence). In nucleotides, the CDR3 is TGTGCCAGCAGCTTGGGAGACGGCTACGAGCAGTACTTC. Translated: CASSLGDGYEQYF.

In its sample, this clonotype was seen once. At one boundary the junction diverges from the germline segment, which might be a read error. The genes are TRBV7-2 and TRBJ2-5, with D possibly called TRBD1 or TRBD2 (5 bases each). The CDR3 runs 14 residues. The germline CDR1 and CDR2 sequences are SGHTA and FQGNSA. CDR3 protein: CASSPPGDQKTQYF. In nucleotides, the CDR3 is TGTGCCAGCAGCCCACCCGGGGACCAAAAGACTCAGTACTTC.

This clonotype showed up many times. The chain recombines TRBV6-5 with TRBJ2-5; TRBD1 matches 10 bases. The CDR3 length is 15 residues. With 2 bases clipped from V and 11 bases from J, the junction kept 11 bases outside the gene matches. Germline V gene lookup returns CDR1 MNHEY and CDR2 SVGAGI. CDR3 sequence: CASSYGQGDLNEQYF. CDR3 sequence (DNA): TGTGCCAGCAGTTACGGACAGGGGGACCTCAATGAGCAGTACTTC.

J is TRBJ2-5 and V is TRBV7-2; D could derive from TRBD1 or TRBD2 (6 bases each). There are 16 residues in the CDR3. Trimming pared 0 bases from V and 8 bases from J, leaving 19 bases between. Germline V gives CDR1 SGHTA, CDR2 FQGNSA. This CDR3 is CASSLAGRGDKNTQYF. CDR3 coding DNA: TGTGCCAGCAGCTTAGCGGGGCGCGGGGACAAAAACACCCAGTACTTC.

As regards this clonotype: The junction differs from germline at one of its ends, possibly a read error. The chain has TRBV7-8 and TRBJ2-3; 7 bases agree with TRBD2. The germline V gene encodes CDR1 SGHVS and CDR2 FQNEAQ. The length of the CDR3 is 15 residues. DNA for the CDR3: TGTGCCGGCGGGCTACACCAGCGGGACCCAGAGACCCAGTACTTT. Protein: CAGGLHQRDPETQYF.

A note on this clonotype: The junction departs from the called germline gene at one end, perhaps through a read error. This chain joins TRBV6-2 or TRBV6-3 and TRBJ2-3; D possibly matches TRBD1 or TRBD2 (5 bases each). In germline, CDR1 is MNHEY, CDR2 SVGEGT. The CDR3 runs to 15 residues. The CDR3 here is CASSPAPGTKNTQYF. The CDR3 nucleotides read TGTGCCAGCAGTCCCGCGCCAGGGACCAAAAACACGCAGTATTTC.

The chain combines TRBV12-3 or TRBV12-4 with TRBJ2-4; no firm D call. Trimming stripped 6 bases from V and 13 bases from J, with 22 bases between. CDR3 length: 14 amino acids. CDR3 in DNA: TGTGCCAGCAGCTCGGGCGGTGAGCAAGACACCCAGTACTTC. It specifies CASSSGGEQDTQYF.

This clonotype was recorded a few times. The V gene is TRBV7-2, the J gene TRBJ2-5; D could derive from TRBD1 or TRBD2 (5 bases each). This CDR3 comprises 17 residues. Germline values: CDR1 SGHTA, CDR2 FQGNSA. The ends were cut back, 4 bases at V and 5 bases at J, with 23 bases in the middle. For the CDR3, the DNA is TGTGCCAGCAGCTCGGGGCGGCTAGCAGGAGCCAGGGAGACCCAGTACTTC. Amino acids: CASSSGRLAGARETQYF.

The V call is TRBV7-3, the J call TRBJ2-2, with TRBD1 as a possible D gene (5 bases). The J call may be incorrect, as the DNA end agrees better with TRBJ2-3. This CDR3 spans 12 amino acids. The germline V gene encodes CDR1 SGHTA and CDR2 FQGTGA. The CDR3 region is CASSVNTGAQYF. The CDR3 nucleotides are TGTGCCAGCAGCGTTAACACAGGTGCGCAGTATTTT.

The chain joins TRBV6-8 to TRBJ2-5; TRBD2 aligns across 8 bases. Per the germline V gene, CDR1 is MNHGY and CDR2 is SAAAGT. This CDR3 contains 16 residues. Germline trimming cut 11 bases from V and 11 bases from J; bases unmatched to any gene: 25. CDR3 sequence (DNA): TGTGCCTGCGGGGGGCTCGGGGGCCGCTACAAAGATACGCAGTACTTC. Protein sequence: CACGGLGGRYKDTQYF.

This clonotype has a handful of counts. The genes are TRBV7-2 and TRBJ2-4, with TRBD2 identical over 9 bases. CDR3 length: 16 residues. The V and J ends lost 8 bases and 8 bases, in that order; junction bases with no gene match: 16. Germline CDR1 reads SGHTA; CDR2 reads FQGNSA. The CDR3 DNA sequence: TGTGCCAGCGGGGGGGCGGGGGGGGGTGACCAAGACATTCAGTACTTC. Protein: CASGGAGGGDQDIQYF.

CDR3 nucleotide sequence: TGTGCCAGCAGCTCATCACGTACGGTGTACCAAGAGACCCAGTACTTC. Protein product: CASSSSRTVYQETQYF. The chain couples TRBV7-9 to TRBJ2-3; no firm D call. The J call is in doubt because the DNA end fits TRBJ2-5 better. Germline CDR1 reads SEHNR; CDR2 reads FQNEAQ (reference sequence). There are 16 residues in the CDR3.

The table lists this clonotype with many counts. The DNA for the CDR3 is TGTGCCAGCACCTCTAGCACAGATACGCAGTATTTT. Its protein product is CASTSSTDTQYF. This sequence joins TRBV28 and TRBJ2-3; D is unresolved. V gave up 7 bases and J gave up 0 bases, with 5 bases separating them. The CDR3 has 12 residues. Looked up from germline, CDR1 is MDHEN and CDR2 is SYDVKM.

The table lists this clonotype with a few counts. The junction does not match germline at one end; this may be a read error. The chain links TRBV7-2 to TRBJ2-5; D remains unclear. CDR3 length equals 15 residues. Germline V gene lookup returns CDR1 SGHTA and CDR2 FQGNSA. This CDR3 reads CASSLLGSAKETQYF. The CDR3 nucleotides are TGTGCCAGCAGCCTCCTCGGGTCAGCCAAAGAGACTCAGTACTTC. Full variable domain (rest looked up from reference TRBV7-2 and TRBJ2-5): GAGVSQSPSNKVTEKGKDVELRCDPISGHTALYWYRQSLGQGLEFLIYFQGNSAPDKSGLPSDRFSAERTGGSVSTLTIQRTQQEDSAVYLCASSLLGSAKETQYFGPGTRLLVL.

Worth noting for this clonotype: The junction shows a germline mismatch at one end, possibly a read error. The chain combines TRBV7-3 with TRBJ2-3; tentative D call: TRBD1 (6 bases). In germline, CDR1 is SGHTA, CDR2 FQGTGA. The CDR3 spans 16 residues. The CDR3 DNA reads as TGTGCCAGCAGCTTATGGGGGCTGTGTTCCAAAGATACGCAGTATTTC. It codes for CASSLWGLCSKDTQYF.

This clonotype was recorded at least ten times. This may be a read error: a much more frequent sequence differs by one nucleotide. The J gene is TRBJ2-5, the V gene TRBV6-6, with TRBD2 identical over 12 bases. CDR1 and CDR2 (germline): MNHNY, SVGAGI (reference sequence). The CDR3 runs to 17 residues. V dropped 0 bases and J dropped 11; count of bases not matched to a gene: 13. Here the CDR3 DNA reads TGTGCCAGCAGTTACTCCCTCGGACTAGCGGGGCGTAATGAGCAGTACTTC. It is translated as CASSYSLGLAGRNEQYF.

This clonotype was counted many times. The chain recombines TRBV5-1 with TRBJ2-1; 12 bases agree with TRBD2. This CDR3 is built from 18 residues. Germline CDR1 and CDR2: SGHRS and YFSETQ. The V segment lost 0 bases and the J segment 4 bases; nucleotides outside the gene matches: 8. As DNA, the CDR3 is TGCGCCAGCAGCTTGGGACTAGCGGGAGTACGTGGGTACAATGAGCAGTTCTTC. The encoded protein is CASSLGLAGVRGYNEQFF.

This clonotype was seen many times. The CDR3 ends on some other residue instead of the conserved phenylalanine or tryptophan, so this is likely a read error. Because the CDR3's place on the DNA is in doubt, the DNA is left out and the CDR3 is given as listed by TCRdb. The V call is TRBV12-3 or TRBV12-4, the J call TRBJ2-1; TRBD2 reflects the table's D call only, with no check against the DNA. The CDR3 is 9 amino acids long, termini counted. CDR3 sequence: CASSPGLAG.

Ten or more counts support this clonotype. The rearrangement joins TRBV12-5 to TRBJ2-1, with TRBD1 identical over 10 bases. The CDR3 length is 16 residues. V lost 1 base, J lost 0 bases, and 0 bases stayed unmatched. Germline V gene data show CDR1 as LGHNT and CDR2 as FRNRAP. This chain's CDR3 is CASGLGTGGSYNEQFF. Written as DNA, the CDR3 is TGTGCTAGTGGTTTGGGGACAGGGGGCTCCTACAATGAGCAGTTCTTC.

The V gene is TRBV7-3, the J gene TRBJ2-4; TRBD2 matches 7 bases. Germline assignment: CDR1 SGHTA and CDR2 FQGTGA. The CDR3 consists of 17 residues. Unmatched junction bases numbered 11, after V lost 3 bases and J lost 3 bases. CDR3 sequence (DNA): TGTGCCAGCAGCTTCGGACCGGGGGGAGGTAACAAAAACATTCAGTACTTC. Protein sequence: CASSFGPGGGNKNIQYF.